This TCR beta chain was retrieved from a study of blood T cell repertoires in COVID-19. Across the whole study: Sources were T cells, B-cell-depleted T cells, or PBMCs; the material itself was cDNA or gDNA.

This table comes from immunoSEQ multiplex PCR, and its TCRdb copy is limited to in-frame clones, with some not included. This table holds more than 150,000 clones, roughly 94% found once. The germline CDR1 and CDR2 sequences are GTSNPN and SVGIG (reference sequence). Losses at the gene ends were 1 base for V and 7 bases for J; bases not matched to a gene: 6. This CDR3 region has 13 residues. The sample taken for sequencing was peripheral blood. This chain joins TRBV30 and TRBJ1-2; TRBD1 aligns across 7 bases. This receptor was taken from a man aged 25-45 years with COVID-19, enrolled during active disease. The DNA of the CDR3 is TGTGCCTGGAGTGCACAGGGGAGGTTTGGCTACACCTTC. This translates into CAWSAQGRFGYTF.